This T cell receptor (beta chain) appears in the sequencing data of a study of T cells in tuberculosis. Regarding the study as a whole: Active tuberculosis alpha repertoires lay closer to GMM-specific TCRs than controls'. Active tuberculosis patients had shorter CDR3-alpha; the beta difference was nonsignificant.

As concerns this clone: Antigen unknown.

The assay was immunoSEQ multiplex PCR, and TCRdb's table has in-frame clones only and misses some. This table has tens of thousands of clones, around 92% appearing once. Germline CDR1 reads SGHRS; CDR2 reads YFSETQ. The CDR3 runs to 14 residues. V shed 4 bases and J shed 5 bases, with 15 bases lying between them. The clonotype comes from a donor aged 10-35 years with latent tuberculosis or without tuberculosis infection. Some clones in this sample may be carry-over from other donors' samples. The chain uses TRBV5-1 and TRBJ1-2; D possibly corresponds to TRBD1 (6 bases). Material for sequencing was PBMCs. The CDR3 region has the DNA TGCGCCAGCAGCGTCACCCGGGACACTTATGGCTACACCTTC. Its protein is CASSVTRDTYGYTF.